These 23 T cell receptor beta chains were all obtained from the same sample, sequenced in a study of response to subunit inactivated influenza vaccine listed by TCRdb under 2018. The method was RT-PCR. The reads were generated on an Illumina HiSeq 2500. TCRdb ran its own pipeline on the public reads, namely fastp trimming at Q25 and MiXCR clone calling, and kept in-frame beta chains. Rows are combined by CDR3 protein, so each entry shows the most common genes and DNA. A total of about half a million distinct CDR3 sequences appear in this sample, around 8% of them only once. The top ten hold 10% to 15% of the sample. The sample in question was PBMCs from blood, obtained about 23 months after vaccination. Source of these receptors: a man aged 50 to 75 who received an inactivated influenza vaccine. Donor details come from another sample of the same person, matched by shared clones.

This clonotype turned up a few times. For the CDR3, the DNA is TGTGCCAGCAGCGCGATAGGTGGGGGGCTCGGCGGCTACACCTTC. Translated: CASSAIGGGLGGYTF. The gene calls are TRBV5-6 and TRBJ1-2; maybe TRBD1 (6 bases). In germline, CDR1 is SGHDT, CDR2 YYEEEE. CDR3 length: 15 amino acids. V was shortened by 4 bases and J by 8 bases, with 21 bases between the two germline ends. The whole variable domain, remainder taken from reference TRBV5-6 and TRBJ1-2, is DAGVTQSPTHLIKTRGQQVTLRCSPKSGHDTVSWYQQALGQGPQFIFQYYEEEERQRGNFPDRFSGHQFPNYSSELNVNALLLGDSALYLCASSAIGGGLGGYTFGSGTRLTVV.

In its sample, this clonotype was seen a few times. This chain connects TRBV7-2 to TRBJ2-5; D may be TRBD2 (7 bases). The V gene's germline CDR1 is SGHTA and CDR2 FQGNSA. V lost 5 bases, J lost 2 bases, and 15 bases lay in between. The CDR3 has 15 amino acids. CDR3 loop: CASSPGGGGQETQYF. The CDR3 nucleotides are TGTGCCAGCAGCCCCGGGGGCGGGGGTCAAGAGACCCAGTACTTC.

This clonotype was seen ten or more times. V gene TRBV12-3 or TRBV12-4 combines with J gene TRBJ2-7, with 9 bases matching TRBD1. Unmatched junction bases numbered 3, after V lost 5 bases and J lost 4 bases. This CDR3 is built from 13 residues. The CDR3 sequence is CASSIGTGYEQYF. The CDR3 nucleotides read TGTGCCAGCAGTATTGGGACAGGGTACGAGCAGTACTTC.

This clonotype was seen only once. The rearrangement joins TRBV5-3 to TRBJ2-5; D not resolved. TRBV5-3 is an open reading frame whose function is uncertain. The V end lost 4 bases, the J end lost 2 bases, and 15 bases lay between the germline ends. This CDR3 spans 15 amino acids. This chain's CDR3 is CARSRSSTLQETQYF. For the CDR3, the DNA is TGTGCCAGAAGCAGATCCAGTACCTTACAAGAGACCCAGTACTTC.

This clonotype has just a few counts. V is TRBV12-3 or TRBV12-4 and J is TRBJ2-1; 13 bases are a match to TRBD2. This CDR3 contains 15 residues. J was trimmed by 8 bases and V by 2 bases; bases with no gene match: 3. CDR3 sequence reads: CASSLTSGGAYEQFF. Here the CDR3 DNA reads TGTGCCAGCAGTTTAACTAGCGGGGGGGCCTATGAGCAGTTCTTC.

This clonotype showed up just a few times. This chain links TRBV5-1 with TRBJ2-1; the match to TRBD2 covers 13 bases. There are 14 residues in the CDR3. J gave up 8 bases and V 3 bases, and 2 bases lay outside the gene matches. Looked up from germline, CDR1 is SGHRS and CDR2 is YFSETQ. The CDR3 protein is CASSYGTSGDEQFF. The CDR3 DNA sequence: TGCGCCAGCAGCTACGGGACTAGCGGGGATGAGCAGTTCTTC.

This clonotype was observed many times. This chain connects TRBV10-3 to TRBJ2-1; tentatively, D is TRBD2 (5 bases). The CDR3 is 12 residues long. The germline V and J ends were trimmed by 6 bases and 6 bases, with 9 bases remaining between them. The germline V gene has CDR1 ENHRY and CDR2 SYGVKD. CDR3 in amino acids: CAIRKSGNEQFF. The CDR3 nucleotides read TGTGCCATCAGGAAGAGCGGCAATGAGCAGTTCTTC.

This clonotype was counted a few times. The CDR3 bases are TGTGCCAGCAGCCCAGGTGGGGGTAACTACTACGAGCAGTACTTC. Protein: CASSPGGGNYYEQYF. The chain links TRBV7-8 to TRBJ2-7; the D gene could be TRBD1 or TRBD2 (5 bases each). The V gene lost 5 bases and the J gene lost 3 bases, with 17 bases spanning the gap. This CDR3 region has 15 residues. The germline CDR1 and CDR2 sequences are SGHVS and FQNEAQ.

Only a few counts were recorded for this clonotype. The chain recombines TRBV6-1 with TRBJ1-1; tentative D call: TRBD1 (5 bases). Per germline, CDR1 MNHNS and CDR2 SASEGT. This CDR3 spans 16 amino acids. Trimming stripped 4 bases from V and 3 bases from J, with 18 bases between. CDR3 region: CASSGIGAGGYTEAFF. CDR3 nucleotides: TGTGCCAGCAGTGGCATCGGGGCCGGTGGTTACACTGAAGCTTTCTTT.

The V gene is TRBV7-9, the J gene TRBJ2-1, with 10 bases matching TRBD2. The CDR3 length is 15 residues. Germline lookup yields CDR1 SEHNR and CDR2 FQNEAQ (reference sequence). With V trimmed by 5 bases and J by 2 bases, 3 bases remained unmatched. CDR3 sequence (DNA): TGTGCCAGCAGCGCACTAGCGGGGCCCTACAATGAGCAGTTCTTC. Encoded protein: CASSALAGPYNEQFF.

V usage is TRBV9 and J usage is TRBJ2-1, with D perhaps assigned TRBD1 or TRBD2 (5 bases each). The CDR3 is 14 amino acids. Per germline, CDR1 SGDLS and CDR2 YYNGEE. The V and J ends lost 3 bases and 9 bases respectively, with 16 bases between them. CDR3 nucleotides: TGTGCCAGCAGCGGAGGGGCCCAGGCATCTGAGCAGTTCTTC. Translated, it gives CASSGGAQASEQFF.

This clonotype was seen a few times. The CDR3 sequence: CASSFGQPPLFF. The CDR3 DNA sequence: TGTGCCAGCAGTTTCGGACAGCCACCTTTGTTTTTT. This rearrangement joins TRBV12-3 or TRBV12-4 to TRBJ2-2; D might be TRBD1 (6 bases). V dropped 3 bases and J dropped 15 bases, with 14 bases sitting between them. The CDR3 loop spans 12 amino acids.

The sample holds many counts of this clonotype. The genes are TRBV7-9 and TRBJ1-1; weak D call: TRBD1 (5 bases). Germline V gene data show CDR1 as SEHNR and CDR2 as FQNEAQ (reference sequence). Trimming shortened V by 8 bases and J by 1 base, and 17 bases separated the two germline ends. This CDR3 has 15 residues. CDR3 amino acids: CASQKDAGGNTEAFF. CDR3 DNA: TGTGCCAGCCAAAAGGACGCCGGGGGGAACACTGAAGCTTTCTTT.

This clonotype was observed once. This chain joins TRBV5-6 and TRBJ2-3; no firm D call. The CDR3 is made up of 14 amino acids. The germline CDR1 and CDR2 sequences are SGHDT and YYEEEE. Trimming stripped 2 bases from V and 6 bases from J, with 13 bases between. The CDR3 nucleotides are TGTGCCAGCAGCTTCAGTACTGGGATTGATACGCAGTATTTT. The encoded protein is CASSFSTGIDTQYF.

This CDR3 reads CATREGAGQPQHF. In DNA, the CDR3 is TGTGCCACCCGGGAGGGGGCTGGTCAGCCCCAGCATTTT. The chain joins TRBV24-1 to TRBJ1-5, with 7 positions matching TRBD1. V lost 9 bases, J lost 6 bases, and 7 bases stayed unmatched. The germline CDR1 and CDR2 sequences are KGHDR and SFDVKD. The length of the CDR3 is 13 residues.

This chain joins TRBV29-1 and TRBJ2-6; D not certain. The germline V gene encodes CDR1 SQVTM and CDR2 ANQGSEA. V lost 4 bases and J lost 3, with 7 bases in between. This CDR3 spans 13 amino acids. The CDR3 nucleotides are TGCAGCGTTGCCGGCCTTGGGGCCAACGTCCTGACTTTC. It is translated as CSVAGLGANVLTF.

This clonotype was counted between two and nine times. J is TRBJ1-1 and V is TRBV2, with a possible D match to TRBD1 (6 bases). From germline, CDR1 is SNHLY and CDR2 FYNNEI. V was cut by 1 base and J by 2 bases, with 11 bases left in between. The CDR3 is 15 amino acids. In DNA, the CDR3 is TGTGCCAGCAGTGAAGACCCAGGGGAAAACACTGAAGCTTTCTTT. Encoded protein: CASSEDPGENTEAFF.

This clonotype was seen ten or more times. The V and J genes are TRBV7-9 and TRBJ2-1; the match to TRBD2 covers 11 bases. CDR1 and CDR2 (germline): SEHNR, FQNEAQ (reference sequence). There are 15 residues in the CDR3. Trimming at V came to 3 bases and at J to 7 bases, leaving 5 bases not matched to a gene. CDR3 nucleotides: TGTGCCAGCAGCTTTAGCGGGAGGGCCGTTAATGAGCAGTTCTTC. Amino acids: CASSFSGRAVNEQFF. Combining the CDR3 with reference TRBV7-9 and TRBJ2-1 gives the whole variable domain DTGVSQNPRHKITKRGQNVTFRCDPISEHNRLYWYRQTLGQGPEFLTYFQNEAQLEKSRLLSDRFSAERPKGSFSTLEIQRTEQGDSAMYLCASSFSGRAVNEQFFGPGTRLTVL.

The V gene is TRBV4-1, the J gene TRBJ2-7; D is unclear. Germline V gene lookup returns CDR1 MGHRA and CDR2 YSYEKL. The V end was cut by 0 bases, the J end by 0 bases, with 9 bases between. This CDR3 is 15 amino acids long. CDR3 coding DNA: TGCGCCAGCAGCCAAGATGAAATGAGCTCCTACGAGCAGTACTTC. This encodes CASSQDEMSSYEQYF.

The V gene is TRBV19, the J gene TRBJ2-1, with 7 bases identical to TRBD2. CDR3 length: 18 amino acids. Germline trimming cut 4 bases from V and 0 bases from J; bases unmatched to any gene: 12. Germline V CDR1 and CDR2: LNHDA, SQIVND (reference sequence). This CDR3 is CASSTNWDYPSSYNEQFF. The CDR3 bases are TGTGCCAGTAGTACAAATTGGGACTACCCGAGCTCCTACAATGAGCAGTTCTTC.

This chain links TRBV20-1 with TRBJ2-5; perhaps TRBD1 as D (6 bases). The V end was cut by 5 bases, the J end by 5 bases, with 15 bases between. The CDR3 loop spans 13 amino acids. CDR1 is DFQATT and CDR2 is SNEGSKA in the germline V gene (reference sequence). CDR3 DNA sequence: TGCAGTGCTTCGAGGGGGAAGAGGGAGACCCAGTACTTC. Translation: CSASRGKRETQYF.

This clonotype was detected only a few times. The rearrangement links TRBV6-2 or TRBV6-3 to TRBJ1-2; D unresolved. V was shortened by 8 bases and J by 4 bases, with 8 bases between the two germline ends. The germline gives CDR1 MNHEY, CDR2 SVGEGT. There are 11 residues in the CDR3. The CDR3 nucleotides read TGTGCCAGCGGCCCGCTCTATGGCTACACCTTC. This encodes CASGPLYGYTF.

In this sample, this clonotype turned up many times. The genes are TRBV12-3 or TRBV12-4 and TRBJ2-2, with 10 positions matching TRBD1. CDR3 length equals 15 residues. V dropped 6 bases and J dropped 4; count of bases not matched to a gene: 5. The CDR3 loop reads CASRWGTGATGELFF. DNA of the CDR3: TGTGCCAGCAGATGGGGGACAGGGGCCACCGGGGAGCTGTTTTTT.